What follows are 24 T cell receptor beta chains derived from one specimen sequenced in a study of T cell changes during pregnancy in multiple sclerosis. The repertoire was sequenced with immunoSEQ multiplex PCR; TCRdb's copy has only in-frame clones and lacks some. Among about 53,000 clones listed, about 90% were seen once. This specimen was CD4+ T cells from peripheral blood mononuclear cells, taken in the third trimester of pregnancy. The receptors here all came from a female donor with multiple sclerosis, enrolled in a pregnancy study.

This chain joins TRBV5-1 and TRBJ2-3, with TRBD2 as a possible D gene (6 bases). The CDR3 is made up of 14 amino acids. Germline CDR1 is SGHRS and CDR2 is YFSETQ. The V and J ends lost 4 bases and 5 bases respectively, with 14 bases between them. The CDR3 DNA follows: TGCGCCAGCAGCACCGGGACTTATGGAGATACGCAGTATTTT. This gives the protein CASSTGTYGDTQYF.

The chain employs TRBV11-1 and TRBJ1-6, with 8 bases aligning to TRBD1. V trimming: 10 bases; J trimming: 10 bases; junction bases outside the gene matches: 9. Germline V gene lookup returns CDR1 SGHAT and CDR2 FQDESV (reference sequence). The CDR3 is made up of 13 amino acids. CDR3 loop: CATKDRGGSPLHF. The CDR3 DNA is TGTGCCACCAAAGACAGGGGCGGATCACCCCTCCACTTT.

J is TRBJ1-5 and V is TRBV27; D unclear. Germline V gives CDR1 MNHEY, CDR2 SMNVEV (reference sequence). V was clipped by 0 bases and J by 7 bases, with 16 bases between them. The length of the CDR3 is 16 residues. This CDR3 is CASSLSSGFDSQPQHF. DNA of the CDR3: TGTGCCAGCAGTTTATCCTCGGGGTTTGATAGCCAGCCCCAGCATTTT.

V gene TRBV19 combines with J gene TRBJ1-6; TRBD1 is a possible D gene (5 bases). Looked up from germline, CDR1 is LNHDA and CDR2 is SQIVND (reference sequence). V lost 10 bases and J lost 2, with 9 bases in between. This CDR3 is built from 13 residues. For the CDR3, the DNA is TGTGCCACGGAAGGGGCCTATAATTCACCCCTCCACTTT. Translating it yields CATEGAYNSPLHF.

In its sample, this clone was seen once. V is TRBV5-1 and J is TRBJ2-5; 8 bases agree with TRBD2. J lost 4 bases, V lost 0 bases, and 5 bases had no gene match. The CDR3 loop spans 15 amino acids. The V gene's germline CDR1 is SGHRS and CDR2 YFSETQ. CDR3 loop: CASSLGGAGGETQYF. CDR3 coding DNA: TGCGCCAGCAGCTTGGGAGGCGCGGGGGGAGAGACCCAGTACTTC.

The chain links TRBV6-1 to TRBJ1-5, with D unresolved. The germline gives CDR1 MNHNS, CDR2 SASEGT. The CDR3 consists of 13 residues. With 6 bases removed from V and 4 bases from J, the gap between germline ends came to 10 bases. CDR3 sequence: CASSALHNQPQHF. The CDR3 DNA is TGTGCCAGCAGCGCGCTGCATAATCAGCCCCAGCATTTT.

V gene TRBV25-1 combines with J gene TRBJ2-3; 8 bases align to TRBD1. The germline V gene has CDR1 MGHDK and CDR2 SYGVNS. This CDR3 region has 13 residues. The ends lost 9 bases at V and 4 bases at J; junction bases unmatched: 6. CDR3 protein: CASLETGADTQYF. CDR3 coding DNA: TGTGCCAGTTTGGAGACAGGGGCAGATACGCAGTATTTT.

V gene TRBV19 combines with J gene TRBJ1-6, with 7 nucleotides matching TRBD1. Per germline, CDR1 LNHDA and CDR2 SQIVND (reference sequence). V gave up 3 bases and J gave up 1 base; unmatched junction bases: 0. The CDR3 is made up of 15 amino acids. The CDR3 nucleotides are TGTGCCAGTAGTATCAGGGGGTCCTATAATTCACCCCTCCACTTT. Amino acids: CASSIRGSYNSPLHF.

The chain couples TRBV5-1 to TRBJ1-4; D is ambiguous. Germline CDR1 is SGHRS and CDR2 is YFSETQ. The ends were cut back, 4 bases at V and 7 bases at J, with 14 bases in the middle. CDR3 size: 14 residues. In DNA form, the CDR3 reads TGCGCCAGCAGCCCTGGGCGTGGTTTTGAAAAACTGTTTTTT. It codes for CASSPGRGFEKLFF. The whole variable domain, remainder taken from reference TRBV5-1 and TRBJ1-4, is KAGVTQTPRYLIKTRGQQVTLSCSPISGHRSVSWYQQTPGQGLQFLFEYFSETQRNKGNFPGRFSGRQFSNSRSEMNVSTLELGDSALYLCASSPGRGFEKLFFGSGTQLSVL.

J is TRBJ2-5 and V is TRBV5-1, with a tentative D call TRBD1 (5 bases). The CDR3 covers 15 residues. Trimming took off 0 bases at V and 1 base at J, with 10 bases between the two ends. Germline assignment: CDR1 SGHRS and CDR2 YFSETQ. The CDR3 sequence is CASSLGGQPQETQYF. The CDR3 DNA sequence: TGCGCCAGCAGCTTGGGCGGACAACCCCAAGAGACCCAGTACTTC.

The V and J genes are TRBV30 and TRBJ1-4; 7 bases map to TRBD1. The J segment lost 4 bases and the V segment lost 4 bases, leaving 3 bases of the junction unmatched. There are 13 residues in the CDR3. Looked up from germline, CDR1 is GTSNPN and CDR2 is SVGIG (reference sequence). In nucleotides, the CDR3 is TGTGCCTGGAACAGGGGAGGTAATGAAAAACTGTTTTTT. Its translation: CAWNRGGNEKLFF. Full variable domain (missing parts from reference TRBV30 and TRBJ1-4): SQTIHQWPATLVQPVGSPLSLECTVEGTSNPNLYWYRQAAGRGLQLLFYSVGIGQISSEVPQNLSASRPQDRQFILSSKKLLLSDSGFYLCAWNRGGNEKLFFGSGTQLSVL.

V and J are TRBV2 and TRBJ1-1; D gene unclear. CDR1 is SNHLY, CDR2 FYNNEI, per germline. Trimming took off 10 bases at V and 7 bases at J, with 10 bases between the two ends. The CDR3 is 10 amino acids. CDR3 region: CAILRDEAFF. The CDR3 DNA is TGTGCCATTTTAAGAGATGAAGCTTTCTTT.

The chain combines TRBV4-1 with TRBJ2-4; 8 bases line up with TRBD1. Losses at the gene ends were 3 bases for V and 7 bases for J; bases not matched to a gene: 5. The CDR3 extends over 14 amino acids. Germline values: CDR1 MGHRA, CDR2 YSYEKL. The CDR3 nucleotides are TGCGCCAGCAGCCAGACCCGGGACAGGAACATTCAGTACTTC. As protein: CASSQTRDRNIQYF.

The chain has TRBV5-1 and TRBJ2-5; 11 bases are a match to TRBD2. The V gene end was trimmed by 4 bases and the J gene end by 5 bases; junction bases not matched to a gene: 10. CDR1 SGHRS and CDR2 YFSETQ come from the germline V gene. The CDR3 length is 16 residues. The CDR3 nucleotides read TGCGCCAGCAGCCTTACTAGCGGGGGAGTGGGGGAGACCCAGTACTTC. Protein: CASSLTSGGVGETQYF.

The V gene is TRBV6-1, the J gene TRBJ1-5, with unresolved D. The V and J ends lost 4 bases and 4 bases respectively, with 8 bases between them. Germline CDR1 MNHNS, CDR2 SASEGT. CDR3 length: 13 residues. In nucleotides, the CDR3 is TGTGCCAGCAGTGTGACCGGGAATCAGCCCCAGCATTTT. It encodes CASSVTGNQPQHF.

A single count supports this clone. The V call is TRBV19, the J call TRBJ2-5; perhaps TRBD2 as D (6 bases). CDR3 length equals 17 residues. Germline V gene sequence: CDR1 LNHDA, CDR2 SQIVND (reference sequence). V was cut by 5 bases and J by 3 bases, with 22 bases left in between. The CDR3 nucleotides read TGTGCCAGTAGTCGTGGGAGGCGGAGTCCCTCCGAAGAGACCCAGTACTTC. Residues: CASSRGRRSPSEETQYF.

The genes are TRBV18 and TRBJ1-3; D gene uncertain. CDR1 KGHSH and CDR2 LQKENI come from the germline V gene. This CDR3 spans 13 amino acids. The ends were cut back, 3 bases at V and 4 bases at J, with 7 bases in the middle. CDR3 residues: CASSPEFGNTIYF. Here the CDR3 DNA reads TGTGCCAGCTCACCCGAGTTCGGAAACACCATATATTTT.

This chain joins TRBV18 and TRBJ2-4; D possibly corresponds to TRBD1 (6 bases). This CDR3 region has 17 residues. V lost 3 bases and J lost 0, with 15 bases in between. Germline V gene data show CDR1 as KGHSH and CDR2 as LQKENI. CDR3 nucleotide sequence: TGTGCCAGCTCACCGCTGACGGGGACACTAGCCAAAAACATTCAGTACTTC. Its protein is CASSPLTGTLAKNIQYF.

V is TRBV27 and J is TRBJ1-1, with TRBD1 as a possible D gene (5 bases). Germline CDR1 is MNHEY and CDR2 is SMNVEV (reference sequence). CDR3 length: 14 amino acids. Trimming shortened V by 7 bases and J by 1 base, and 13 bases separated the two germline ends. DNA of the CDR3: TGTGCCAGCACCTCGCGAAGGGGGAACACTGAAGCTTTCTTT. This translates into CASTSRRGNTEAFF.

This clone has only a few counts. The chain employs TRBV9 and TRBJ2-6, with 9 bases lining up with TRBD1. Germline V lookup: CDR1 SGDLS, CDR2 YYNGEE. The CDR3 sequence is 15 residues long. V was pared by 6 bases and J by 4 bases, with 5 bases of the junction left unmatched. CDR3 amino acids: CASTQGALGANVLTF. The CDR3 DNA reads TGTGCCAGCACACAGGGGGCACTGGGGGCCAACGTCCTGACTTTC.

DNA for the CDR3: TGTGCCAGCAGCCTCATATGGTCCGGGGATGGTCAGCCCCAGCATTTT. Translated: CASSLIWSGDGQPQHF. This rearrangement joins TRBV16 to TRBJ1-5; no firm D call. This CDR3 has 16 residues. Trimming took 4 bases from V and 6 from J, leaving 19 bases between them. Germline CDR1 and CDR2: KGHSY and FQNENV.

This clone was seen a single time. The chain carries TRBV5-1 and TRBJ2-1; TRBD2 agrees at 9 bases. V was clipped by 4 bases and J by 6 bases; unmatched bases: 8. Germline V gives CDR1 SGHRS, CDR2 YFSETQ. There are 15 residues in the CDR3. The chain's CDR3 is CASSGSGGGVNEQFF. The CDR3 coding sequence is TGCGCCAGCAGCGGGTCTGGCGGGGGGGTCAATGAGCAGTTCTTC.

The gene calls are TRBV10-1 and TRBJ2-2; 9 bases are a match to TRBD1. The V gene's germline CDR1 is WNHNN and CDR2 SYGVQD (reference sequence). The CDR3 is 14 amino acids. Germline trimming cut 5 bases from V and 5 bases from J; bases unmatched to any gene: 3. CDR3 DNA: TGCGCCAGCAGTCGACAGGGGGGGACCGGGGAGCTGTTTTTT. Translating gives CASSRQGGTGELFF.

The V gene is TRBV15, the J gene TRBJ2-7; no firm D call. Deletions cut 5 bases from V and 11 bases from J, with 16 bases between. In germline, CDR1 is LNHNV, CDR2 YYDKDF (reference sequence). This CDR3 has 12 residues. The CDR3 DNA follows: TGTGCCACCAGCGCAGGATTGGTTTCGAAGTACTTC. Protein product: CATSAGLVSKYF.